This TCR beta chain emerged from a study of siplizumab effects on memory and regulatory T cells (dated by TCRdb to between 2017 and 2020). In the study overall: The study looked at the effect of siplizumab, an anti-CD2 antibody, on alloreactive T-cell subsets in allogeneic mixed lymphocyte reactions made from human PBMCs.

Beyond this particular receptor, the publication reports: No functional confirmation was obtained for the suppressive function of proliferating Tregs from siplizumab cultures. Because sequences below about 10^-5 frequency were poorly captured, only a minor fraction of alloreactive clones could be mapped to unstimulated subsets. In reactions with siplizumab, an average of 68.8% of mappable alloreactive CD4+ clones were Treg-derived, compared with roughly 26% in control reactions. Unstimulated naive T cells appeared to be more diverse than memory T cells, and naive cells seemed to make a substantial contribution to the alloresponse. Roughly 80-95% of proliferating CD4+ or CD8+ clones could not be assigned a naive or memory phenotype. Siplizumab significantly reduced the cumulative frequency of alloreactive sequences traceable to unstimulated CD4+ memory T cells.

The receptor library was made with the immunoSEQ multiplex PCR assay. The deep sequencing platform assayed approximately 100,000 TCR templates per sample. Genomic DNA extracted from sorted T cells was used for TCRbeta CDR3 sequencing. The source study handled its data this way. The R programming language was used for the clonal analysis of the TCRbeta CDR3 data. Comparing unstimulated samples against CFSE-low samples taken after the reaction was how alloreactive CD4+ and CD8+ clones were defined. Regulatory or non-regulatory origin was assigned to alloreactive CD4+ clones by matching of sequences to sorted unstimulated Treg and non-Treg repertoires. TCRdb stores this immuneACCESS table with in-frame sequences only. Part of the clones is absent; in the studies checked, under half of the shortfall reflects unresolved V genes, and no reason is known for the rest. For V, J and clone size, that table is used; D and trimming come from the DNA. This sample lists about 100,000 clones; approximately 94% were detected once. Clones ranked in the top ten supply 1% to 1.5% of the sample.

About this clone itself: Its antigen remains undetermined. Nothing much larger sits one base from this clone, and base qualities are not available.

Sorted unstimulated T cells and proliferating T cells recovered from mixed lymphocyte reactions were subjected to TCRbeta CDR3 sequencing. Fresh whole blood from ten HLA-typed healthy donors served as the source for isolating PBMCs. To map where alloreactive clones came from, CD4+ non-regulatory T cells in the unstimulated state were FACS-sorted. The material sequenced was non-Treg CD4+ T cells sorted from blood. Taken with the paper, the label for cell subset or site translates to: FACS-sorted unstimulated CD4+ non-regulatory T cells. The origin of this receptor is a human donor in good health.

DNA sequence: TGCGCCAGCTTGGGGCCTACCGGGGAGCTGTTTTTT. This encodes CASLGPTGELFF. The chain joins TRBV10-1 to TRBJ2-2; possibly the D gene is TRBD1, per 5 matching bases. The germline V gene (reference sequence) supplies CDR1 WNHNN and CDR2 SYGVQD. V drops 8 bases and J drops 5 bases, leaving 9 bases in between. The CDR3 measures 12 amino acids from cysteine to phenylalanine. Just the 36-base CDR3 DNA is kept, in frame starting at base 1.